What follows describes a single TCR beta chain. The missing CDR3 end, 3 residues past where the read stops, is filled in from the germline J gene. Assay: immunoSEQ multiplex PCR; the TCRdb copy retains only in-frame clones and omits some. The record lists roughly 48,000 clones, of which the ten most abundant hold 1.5% to 2%. These data are taken from a study of T cells in women clearing cervical HPV infection. Study background: For cases, blood was sampled a median about 140 days after lesion detection, interquartile range roughly 80 to 200 days.

Germline V gives CDR1 SQVTM, CDR2 ANQGSEA. This CDR3 region has 14 residues. J gave up 5 bases and V 6 bases, and 9 bases lay outside the gene matches. The specimen was blood buffy coat. This chain uses TRBV29-1 with TRBJ1-4; 7 bases map to TRBD1. The receptor comes from a woman between 18 and 69 years old with a cervical HPV16 infection that either progressed to CIN3+ or cleared (not recorded which). The CDR3 loop is CSVRGGLGNEKLFF. CDR3 DNA (partial): TGCAGCGTCCGAGGGGGCCTCGGAAATGAAAAA.